These 30 T cell receptor beta chains originate from one sample sequenced in a study of PD-L1 blockade in urothelial cancer. The time point was: pretreatment peripheral blood. Clones were read by immunoSEQ multiplex PCR, and TCRdb kept only the in-frame ones, dropping some. The sample lists 95,000 or so clones, around 87% seen once, with about 2% in the top ten. The sequencing used PBMCs, collected around atezolizumab (anti-PD-L1) treatment. The source of these receptors is a man aged 55 to 69 with urothelial cancer.

The CDR3 DNA follows: TGTGCTAGTGGTTTGGTAGTAGCGGGGGGCCGAGGTACGCAGTATTTT. It specifies CASGLVVAGGRGTQYF. V is TRBV12-5 and J is TRBJ2-3; 10 bases fit TRBD2. This CDR3 comprises 16 residues. Trimming cost V 0 bases and J 8 bases; bases outside gene matches: 8. Germline V gives CDR1 LGHNT, CDR2 FRNRAP.

This sequence joins TRBV5-6 and TRBJ2-3; D is uncertain. Germline lookup yields CDR1 SGHDT and CDR2 YYEEEE. V was trimmed by 4 bases and J by 2 bases, leaving 8 bases between them. The CDR3 has 13 residues. This CDR3 is CASSPGVTDTQYF. In DNA form, the CDR3 reads TGTGCCAGCAGCCCTGGAGTCACAGATACGCAGTATTTT.

V and J are TRBV6-6 and TRBJ1-5; D perhaps matches TRBD1 (5 bases). V lost 7 bases to trimming and J lost 3 bases, with 19 bases between them. The CDR3 runs 16 residues. The germline V gene has CDR1 MNHNY and CDR2 SVGAGI (reference sequence). The CDR3 DNA reads as TGTGCCAGCATAGGGGCTACAGGAGCAAACAATCAGCCCCAGCATTTT. Its protein product is CASIGATGANNQPQHF.

The genes are TRBV5-5 and TRBJ2-3, with 9 positions matching TRBD2. Germline V gene lookup returns CDR1 SGHKS and CDR2 YYEKEE (reference sequence). This CDR3 region has 15 residues. The J segment lost 15 bases and the V segment lost 1 base, leaving 15 bases of the junction unmatched. The CDR3 bases are TGTGCCAGCAGCTTGAGGGTAGCGGGAGAAGGGGCTTTTTATTTT. Amino acids: CASSLRVAGEGAFYF.

V and J are TRBV5-4 and TRBJ2-7; 7 bases are shared with TRBD2. The V gene's germline CDR1 is SGHNT and CDR2 YYREEE (reference sequence). J was trimmed by 4 bases and V by 4 bases; bases with no gene match: 8. This CDR3 comprises 14 residues. DNA of the CDR3: TGTGCCAGCAGCCCGGGACTACAAAATTACGAGCAGTACTTC. Translated: CASSPGLQNYEQYF.

The rearrangement joins TRBV11-2 to TRBJ2-1; 8 bases are a match to TRBD1. This CDR3 spans 14 amino acids. The V gene end was trimmed by 6 bases and the J gene end by 6 bases; junction bases not matched to a gene: 7. Germline V gene sequence: CDR1 SGHAT, CDR2 FQNNGV. As DNA, the CDR3 is TGTGCCAGCAGTCGACAGGGGACCGGCAATGAGCAGTTCTTC. As protein: CASSRQGTGNEQFF.

The sample holds one count of this clone. The chain uses TRBV5-8 and TRBJ2-7, with TRBD1 matching over 8 bases. The CDR3 has 15 amino acids. Trimming removed 4 bases from V and 4 bases from J; junction bases left unmatched: 10. Per germline, CDR1 SGHTS and CDR2 YDEGEE. The CDR3 DNA is TGTGCCAGCAGCCCGTCCGGGACAGGTGGATACGAGCAGTACTTC. Its protein is CASSPSGTGGYEQYF.

This clone was recorded once. The V and J genes are TRBV7-2 and TRBJ2-7; D remains unclear. Trimming shortened V by 4 bases and J by 0 bases, and 13 bases separated the two germline ends. The CDR3 is 15 residues long. The germline V gene has CDR1 SGHTA and CDR2 FQGNSA. CDR3 bases: TGTGCCAGCAGCTCACCCGGATGGGCCTCCTACGAGCAGTACTTC. Its translation is CASSSPGWASYEQYF.

The chain recombines TRBV7-6 with TRBJ2-7, with TRBD1 identical over 8 bases. With 1 base clipped from V and 1 base from J, the junction kept 0 bases outside the gene matches. Germline V gene data show CDR1 as SGHVS and CDR2 as FNYEAQ. The CDR3 runs to 14 residues. CDR3 DNA: TGTGCCAGCAGCTTAGGGACAGGGTCCTACGAGCAGTACTTC. Its protein product is CASSLGTGSYEQYF.

The chain combines TRBV5-5 with TRBJ1-6, with 10 bases lining up with TRBD1. Germline V gene sequence: CDR1 SGHKS, CDR2 YYEKEE (reference sequence). Trimming at V came to 4 bases and at J to 5 bases, leaving 6 bases not matched to a gene. The CDR3 is 16 residues long. The CDR3 protein is CASSPRTGGNNSPLHF. The DNA of the CDR3 is TGTGCCAGCAGCCCAAGGACAGGGGGGAATAATTCACCCCTCCACTTT.

V gene TRBV29-1 combines with J gene TRBJ2-7, with 10 bases fitting TRBD1. Germline V gene lookup returns CDR1 SQVTM and CDR2 ANQGSEA. The CDR3 is 13 residues long. V lost 7 bases and J lost 2; bases outside the gene matches: 5. CDR3 bases: TGCAGCGCCATTGGACAGGGGGCCTACGAGCAGTACTTC. This gives the protein CSAIGQGAYEQYF.

The gene calls are TRBV28 and TRBJ2-1; D is perhaps TRBD2 (6 bases). From germline, CDR1 is MDHEN and CDR2 SYDVKM. V gave up 5 bases and J gave up 5 bases, with 19 bases separating them. CDR3 length equals 16 residues. In DNA, the CDR3 is TGTGCCAGCAGTGCCCCGAAACCGGGAGCAAACAATGAGCAGTTCTTC. Its translation: CASSAPKPGANNEQFF. Filled out from reference TRBV28 and TRBJ2-1, the complete variable domain reads DVKVTQSSRYLVKRTGEKVFLECVQDMDHENMFWYRQDPGLGLRLIYFSYDVKMKEKGDIPEGYSVSREKKERFSLILESASTNQTSMYLCASSAPKPGANNEQFFGPGTRLTVL.

The chain employs TRBV1 and TRBJ1-2; TRBD1, as called in the table, went unchecked against the DNA. TRBV1 is labeled a pseudogene. There are 15 residues in the CDR3. The CDR3 is CTSSQDCRGNYGYTF. DNA of the CDR3: TGCACCAGCAGCCAAGATTGCAGGGGTAACTATGGCTACACCTTC.

This rearrangement joins TRBV19 to TRBJ2-5; D possibly corresponds to TRBD1 (7 bases). The CDR3 runs to 13 residues. The germline V and J ends were trimmed by 7 bases and 4 bases, with 13 bases remaining between them. In germline, CDR1 is LNHDA, CDR2 SQIVND (reference sequence). The CDR3 protein is CASTSGGRETQYF. CDR3 bases: TGTGCCAGTACCTCAGGGGGGAGAGAGACCCAGTACTTC.

The chain employs TRBV6-1 and TRBJ1-2; no firm D call. Trimming took 2 bases from V and 3 from J, leaving 10 bases between them. Germline values: CDR1 MNHNS, CDR2 SASEGT. This CDR3 region has 14 residues. As DNA, the CDR3 is TGTGCCAGCAGTGAAAGCCAGGCTTACTATGGCTACACCTTC. Translating gives CASSESQAYYGYTF.

The chain employs TRBV28 and TRBJ2-1; D may be TRBD2 (5 bases). Germline CDR1 and CDR2: MDHEN and SYDVKM. The CDR3 sequence is 13 residues long. V was clipped by 7 bases and J by 3 bases, with 10 bases between them. The CDR3 DNA is TGTGCCAGCAAGATCGGGAACTACAATGAGCAGTTCTTC. Its translation: CASKIGNYNEQFF.

The rearrangement uses TRBV18 and TRBJ2-1, with TRBD2 as a possible D gene (5 bases). This CDR3 is built from 13 residues. V lost 4 bases, J lost 8 bases, and 12 bases lay in between. Germline V CDR1 and CDR2: KGHSH, LQKENI. CDR3 protein: CASSQHAGDEQFF. DNA for the CDR3: TGTGCCAGCTCACAACATGCCGGGGATGAGCAGTTCTTC.

This clone was recorded a few times. V gene TRBV4-1 combines with J gene TRBJ1-6; D is undetermined. V was trimmed by 1 base and J by 6 bases, leaving 13 bases between them. Germline loops: CDR1 MGHRA, CDR2 YSYEKL. The CDR3 runs to 16 residues. Written as DNA, the CDR3 is TGCGCCAGCAGCCAAGCCCCGGGGTCGGGTAATTCACCCCTCCACTTT. It codes for CASSQAPGSGNSPLHF.

The chain is built from TRBV19 and TRBJ2-6; D perhaps matches TRBD2 (6 bases). From germline, CDR1 is LNHDA and CDR2 SQIVND (reference sequence). The ends were cut back, 3 bases at V and 0 bases at J, with 21 bases in the middle. The CDR3 runs to 20 residues. The CDR3 coding sequence is TGTGCCAGTAGTATTTATTCAGGAGGGTTACTCGGCTCTGGGGCCAACGTCCTGACTTTC. It codes for CASSIYSGGLLGSGANVLTF.

The V gene is TRBV11-3, the J gene TRBJ2-1; 11 bases agree with TRBD2. The junction had 5 bases not matched to a gene; V was cut back by 5 bases and J by 5 bases. Germline V gene data show CDR1 as SGHNT and CDR2 as YENEEA. CDR3 length equals 15 residues. In nucleotides, the CDR3 is TGTGCCAGCAGCCCATCGACTAGCGGGGACAATGAGCAGTTCTTC. The encoded protein is CASSPSTSGDNEQFF.

The chain couples TRBV19 to TRBJ1-5; 7 bases are shared with TRBD1. Germline lookup yields CDR1 LNHDA and CDR2 SQIVND (reference sequence). Germline trimming cut 5 bases from V and 2 bases from J; bases unmatched to any gene: 9. The length of the CDR3 is 16 residues. CDR3 coding DNA: TGTGCCAGTAGTGATCGACAGGGAGATGGCAATCAGCCCCAGCATTTT. Translation gives CASSDRQGDGNQPQHF.

The chain uses TRBV5-4 and TRBJ2-3, with D possibly being TRBD2 (6 bases). Trimming removed 4 bases from V and 0 bases from J, with 9 bases in between. CDR1 is SGHNT and CDR2 is YYREEE in the germline V gene (reference sequence). The CDR3 loop spans 14 amino acids. CDR3 region: CASSRGTSTDTQYF. The CDR3 nucleotides read TGTGCCAGCAGCCGAGGGACTAGCACAGATACGCAGTATTTT. Variable domain in full (rest from reference TRBV5-4 and TRBJ2-3): ETGVTQSPTHLIKTRGQQVTLRCSSQSGHNTVSWYQQALGQGPQFIFQYYREEENGRGNFPPRFSGLQFPNYSSELNVNALELDDSALYLCASSRGTSTDTQYFGPGTRLTVL.

In DNA form, the CDR3 reads TGTGCCAGCAGCCTACGGTGGACAGCTAAAAACAATGAGCAGTTCTTC. It translates to CASSLRWTAKNNEQFF. This rearrangement joins TRBV7-9 to TRBJ2-1; perhaps TRBD1 as D (6 bases). The V end was cut by 5 bases, the J end by 5 bases, with 19 bases between. From germline, CDR1 is SEHNR and CDR2 FQNEAQ (reference sequence). This CDR3 is 16 amino acids long.

The gene calls are TRBV7-2 and TRBJ2-3; tentative D call: TRBD1 (5 bases). V gave up 0 bases and J gave up 6 bases, with 10 bases separating them. Germline-derived CDR1 and CDR2 are SGHTA and FQGNSA. CDR3 size: 14 residues. The CDR3 sequence is CASSLAMGLDTQYF. Written as DNA, the CDR3 is TGTGCCAGCAGCTTAGCTATGGGGCTGGATACGCAGTATTTT. Full variable domain (missing parts from reference TRBV7-2 and TRBJ2-3): GAGVSQSPSNKVTEKGKDVELRCDPISGHTALYWYRQSLGQGLEFLIYFQGNSAPDKSGLPSDRFSAERTGGSVSTLTIQRTQQEDSAVYLCASSLAMGLDTQYFGPGTRLTVL.

The chain joins TRBV21-1 to TRBJ1-4. TRBV21-1 is deemed a pseudogene. The CDR3 spans 15 residues. The CDR3 DNA reads TGTGCCAGCAGCCCAACCACGGGGGAGGGGGAAAAACTGTTTTTT. Its translation: CASSPTTGEGEKLFF.

A single count supports this clone. J is TRBJ1-1 and V is TRBV6-6; tentative D call: TRBD1 (6 bases). V lost 7 bases to trimming and J lost 2 bases, with 11 bases between them. There are 13 residues in the CDR3. CDR1 is MNHNY and CDR2 is SVGAGI in the germline V gene (reference sequence). The CDR3 is CASIGGHNTEAFF. In nucleotides, the CDR3 is TGTGCCAGCATCGGGGGGCATAACACTGAAGCTTTCTTT.

This sequence joins TRBV11-1 and TRBJ2-3; perhaps TRBD2 as D (6 bases). Trimming removed 5 bases from V and 1 base from J, with 13 bases in between. The germline CDR1 and CDR2 sequences are SGHAT and FQDESV (reference sequence). The CDR3 is 15 residues long. CDR3 nucleotide sequence: TGTGCCAGCAGCCCGGAGGGTGGGGGCACAGATACGCAGTATTTT. As protein: CASSPEGGGTDTQYF. The full variable domain, rest sourced from reference TRBV11-1 and TRBJ2-3, is EAEVAQSPRYKITEKSQAVAFWCDPISGHATLYWYRQILGQGPELLVQFQDESVVDDSQLPKDRFSAERLKGVDSTLKIQPAELGDSAMYLCASSPEGGGTDTQYFGPGTRLTVL.

The genes are TRBV28 and TRBJ2-7, with TRBD1 matching 7 bases. V lost 5 bases, J lost 3 bases, and 7 bases stayed unmatched. Germline V lookup: CDR1 MDHEN, CDR2 SYDVKM. The CDR3 runs to 14 residues. The CDR3, as DNA: TGTGCCAGCAGTGTGGACAGGAGGCTCTACGAGCAGTACTTC. Its protein product is CASSVDRRLYEQYF.

This sequence joins TRBV30 and TRBJ2-7; 10 nucleotides align to TRBD1. J was trimmed by 3 bases and V by 5 bases; bases with no gene match: 7. The germline CDR1 and CDR2 sequences are GTSNPN and SVGIG (reference sequence). The CDR3 totals 14 residues. The CDR3 DNA is TGTGCCTGGGGTTCCGGGACAGGGGTCTACGAGCAGTACTTC. This codes for CAWGSGTGVYEQYF. The full variable domain, completed using reference TRBV30 and TRBJ2-7, is SQTIHQWPATLVQPVGSPLSLECTVEGTSNPNLYWYRQAAGRGLQLLFYSVGIGQISSEVPQNLSASRPQDRQFILSSKKLLLSDSGFYLCAWGSGTGVYEQYFGPGTRLTVT.

The rearrangement links TRBV28 to TRBJ1-3; D perhaps matches TRBD1 (6 bases). The CDR3 sequence is 16 residues long. The V gene lost 6 bases and the J gene lost 0 bases, with 15 bases spanning the gap. Germline CDR1 reads MDHEN; CDR2 reads SYDVKM. CDR3 loop: CASSPPTGISGNTIYF. The CDR3 DNA follows: TGTGCCAGCAGCCCCCCGACAGGAATCTCTGGAAACACCATATATTTT.